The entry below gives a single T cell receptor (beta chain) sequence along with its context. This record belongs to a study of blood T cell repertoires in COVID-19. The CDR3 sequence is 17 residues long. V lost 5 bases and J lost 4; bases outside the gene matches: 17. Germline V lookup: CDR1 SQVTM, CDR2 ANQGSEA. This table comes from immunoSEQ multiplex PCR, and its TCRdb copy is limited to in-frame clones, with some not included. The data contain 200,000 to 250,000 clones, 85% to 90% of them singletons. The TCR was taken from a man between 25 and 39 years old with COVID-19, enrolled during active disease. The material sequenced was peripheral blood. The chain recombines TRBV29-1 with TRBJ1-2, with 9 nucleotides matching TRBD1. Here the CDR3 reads CSVLPHGYGQGLYGYTF. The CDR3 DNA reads TGCAGCGTTCTTCCCCATGGATACGGACAGGGGCTCTATGGCTACACCTTC.